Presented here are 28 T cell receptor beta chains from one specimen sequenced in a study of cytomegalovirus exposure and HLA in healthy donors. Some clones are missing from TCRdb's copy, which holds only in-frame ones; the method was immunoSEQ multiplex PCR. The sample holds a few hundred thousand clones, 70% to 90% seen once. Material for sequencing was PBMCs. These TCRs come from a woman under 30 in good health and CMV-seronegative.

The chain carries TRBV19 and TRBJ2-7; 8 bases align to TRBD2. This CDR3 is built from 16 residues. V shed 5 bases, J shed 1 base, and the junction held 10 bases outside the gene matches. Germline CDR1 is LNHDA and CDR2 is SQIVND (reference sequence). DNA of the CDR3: TGTGCCAGTAGTCCCAGAGGGGCTAGCGGGTCCTACGAGCAGTACTTC. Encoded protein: CASSPRGASGSYEQYF.

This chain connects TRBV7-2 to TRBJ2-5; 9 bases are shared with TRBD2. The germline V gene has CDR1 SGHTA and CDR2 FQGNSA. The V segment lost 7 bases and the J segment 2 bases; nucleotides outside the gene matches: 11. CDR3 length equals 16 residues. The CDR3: CASISQFAGGQETQYF. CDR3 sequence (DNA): TGTGCCAGCATCTCTCAGTTCGCGGGGGGGCAAGAGACCCAGTACTTC.

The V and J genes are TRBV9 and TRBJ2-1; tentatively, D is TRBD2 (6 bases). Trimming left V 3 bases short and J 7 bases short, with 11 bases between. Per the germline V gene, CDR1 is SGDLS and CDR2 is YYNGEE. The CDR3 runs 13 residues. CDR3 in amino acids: CASSAAGTNEQFF. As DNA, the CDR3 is TGTGCCAGCAGCGCCGCCGGGACTAATGAGCAGTTCTTC.

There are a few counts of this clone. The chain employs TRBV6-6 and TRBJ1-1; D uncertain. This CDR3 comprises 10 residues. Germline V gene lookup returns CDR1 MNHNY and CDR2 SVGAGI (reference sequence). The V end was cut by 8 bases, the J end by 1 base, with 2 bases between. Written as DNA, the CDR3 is TGTGCCAGCCGGAACACTGAAGCTTTCTTT. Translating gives CASRNTEAFF.

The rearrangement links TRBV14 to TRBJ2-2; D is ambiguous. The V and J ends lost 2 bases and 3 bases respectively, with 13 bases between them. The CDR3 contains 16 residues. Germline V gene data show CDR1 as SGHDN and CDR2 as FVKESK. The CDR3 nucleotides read TGTGCCAGCAGCCAATATCTAGTATCCCACACCGGGGAGCTGTTTTTT. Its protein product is CASSQYLVSHTGELFF. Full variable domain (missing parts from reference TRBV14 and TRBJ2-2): EAGVTQFPSHSVIEKGQTVTLRCDPISGHDNLYWYRRVMGKEIKFLLHFVKESKQDESGMPNNRFLAERTGGTYSTLKVQPAELEDSGVYFCASSQYLVSHTGELFFGEGSRLTVL.

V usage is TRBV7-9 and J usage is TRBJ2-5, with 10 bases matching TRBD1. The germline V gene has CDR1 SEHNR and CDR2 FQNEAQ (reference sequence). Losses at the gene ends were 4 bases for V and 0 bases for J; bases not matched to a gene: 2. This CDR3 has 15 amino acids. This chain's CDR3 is CASSSGTGDQETQYF. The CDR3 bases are TGTGCCAGCAGCTCCGGGACAGGGGACCAAGAGACCCAGTACTTC.

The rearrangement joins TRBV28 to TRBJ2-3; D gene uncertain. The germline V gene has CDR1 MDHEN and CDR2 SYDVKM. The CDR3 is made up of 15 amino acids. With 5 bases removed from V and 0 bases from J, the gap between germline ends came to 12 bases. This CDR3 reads CASSPLGRSTDTQYF. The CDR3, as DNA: TGTGCCAGCAGTCCACTGGGCAGAAGCACAGATACGCAGTATTTT.

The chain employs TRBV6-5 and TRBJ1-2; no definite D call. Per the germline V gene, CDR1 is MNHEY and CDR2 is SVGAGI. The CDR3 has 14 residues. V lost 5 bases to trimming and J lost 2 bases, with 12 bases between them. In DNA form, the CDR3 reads TGTGCCAGCAGTCGCTTAGGGAGCAACTATGGCTACACCTTC. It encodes CASSRLGSNYGYTF.

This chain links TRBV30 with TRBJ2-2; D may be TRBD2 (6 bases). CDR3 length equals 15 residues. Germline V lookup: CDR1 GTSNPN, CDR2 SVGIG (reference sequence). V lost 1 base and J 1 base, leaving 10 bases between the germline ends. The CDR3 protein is CAWSGLARNTGELFF. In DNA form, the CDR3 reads TGTGCCTGGAGTGGGCTAGCGAGGAACACCGGGGAGCTGTTTTTT.

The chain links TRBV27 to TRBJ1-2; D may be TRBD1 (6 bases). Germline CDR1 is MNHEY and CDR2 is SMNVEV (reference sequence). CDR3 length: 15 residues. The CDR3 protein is CALGRGGGANYGYTF. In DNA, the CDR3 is TGTGCGTTGGGTAGAGGGGGGGGAGCTAACTATGGCTACACCTTC.

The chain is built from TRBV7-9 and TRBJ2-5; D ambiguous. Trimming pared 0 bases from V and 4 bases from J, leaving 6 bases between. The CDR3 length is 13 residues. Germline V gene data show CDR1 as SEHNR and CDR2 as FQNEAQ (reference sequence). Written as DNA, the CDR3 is TGTGCCAGCAGCTTAGCGAGTGGAGAGACCCAGTACTTC. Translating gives CASSLASGETQYF.

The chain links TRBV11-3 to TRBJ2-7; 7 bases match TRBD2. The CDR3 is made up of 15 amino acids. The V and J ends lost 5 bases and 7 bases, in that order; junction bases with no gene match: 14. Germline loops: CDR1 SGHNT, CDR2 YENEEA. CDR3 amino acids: CASSGLRTGGGEQYF. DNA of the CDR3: TGTGCCAGCAGCGGTCTTCGGACCGGCGGGGGAGAGCAGTACTTC.

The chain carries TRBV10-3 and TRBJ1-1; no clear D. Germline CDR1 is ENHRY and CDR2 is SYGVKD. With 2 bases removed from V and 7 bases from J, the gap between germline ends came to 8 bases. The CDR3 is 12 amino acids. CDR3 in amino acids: CAISEIGLEAFF. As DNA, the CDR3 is TGTGCCATCAGTGAGATTGGCCTTGAAGCTTTCTTT.

CDR3 amino acids: CASSQGKTTGEKLFF. DNA for the CDR3: TGCGCCAGCAGCCAAGGGAAGACTACAGGGGAAAAACTGTTTTTT. The chain recombines TRBV4-1 with TRBJ1-4; maybe TRBD1 (6 bases). With 1 base removed from V and 8 bases from J, the gap between germline ends came to 14 bases. This CDR3 has 15 residues. Germline CDR1 is MGHRA and CDR2 is YSYEKL.

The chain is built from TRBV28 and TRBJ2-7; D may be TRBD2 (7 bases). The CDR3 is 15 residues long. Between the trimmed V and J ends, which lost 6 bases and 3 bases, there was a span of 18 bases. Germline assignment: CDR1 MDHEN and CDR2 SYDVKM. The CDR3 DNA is TGTGCCAGCAGCCCTGGGGGGGCCCTGATCTACGAGCAGTACTTC. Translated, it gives CASSPGGALIYEQYF.

CDR3 region: CASSPQGTPYEQYF. CDR3 coding DNA: TGCGCCAGCAGCCCCCAGGGTACCCCCTACGAGCAGTACTTC. The V and J genes are TRBV5-1 and TRBJ2-7, with D tentatively TRBD1 (5 bases). The CDR3 covers 14 residues. The V gene's germline CDR1 is SGHRS and CDR2 YFSETQ. V lost 4 bases and J 2 bases, leaving 13 bases between the germline ends.

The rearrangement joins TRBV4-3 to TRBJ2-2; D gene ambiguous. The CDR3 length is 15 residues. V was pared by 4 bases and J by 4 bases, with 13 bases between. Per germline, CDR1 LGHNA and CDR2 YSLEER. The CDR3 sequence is CASSPQVRSTGELFF. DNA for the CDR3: TGCGCCAGCAGCCCCCAGGTCAGAAGCACCGGGGAGCTGTTTTTT.

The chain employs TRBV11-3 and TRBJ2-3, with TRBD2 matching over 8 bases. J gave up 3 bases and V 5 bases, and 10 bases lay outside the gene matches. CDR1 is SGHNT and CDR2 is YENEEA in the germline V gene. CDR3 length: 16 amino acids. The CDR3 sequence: CASSQYVREGTDTQYF. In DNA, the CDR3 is TGTGCCAGCAGCCAGTACGTCCGGGAGGGGACAGATACGCAGTATTTT. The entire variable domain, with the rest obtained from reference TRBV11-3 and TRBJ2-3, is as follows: EAGVVQSPRYKIIEKKQPVAFWCNPISGHNTLYWYLQNLGQGPELLIRYENEEAVDDSQLPKDRFSAERLKGVDSTLKIQPAELGDSAVYLCASSQYVREGTDTQYFGPGTRLTVL.

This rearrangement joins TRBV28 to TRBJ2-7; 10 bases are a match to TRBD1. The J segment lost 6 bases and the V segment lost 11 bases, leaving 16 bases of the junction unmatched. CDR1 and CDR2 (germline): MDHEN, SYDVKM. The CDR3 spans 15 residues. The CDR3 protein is CASHRWGDRGGEQYF. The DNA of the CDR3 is TGTGCCTCCCACCGGTGGGGGGACAGGGGAGGCGAGCAGTACTTC.

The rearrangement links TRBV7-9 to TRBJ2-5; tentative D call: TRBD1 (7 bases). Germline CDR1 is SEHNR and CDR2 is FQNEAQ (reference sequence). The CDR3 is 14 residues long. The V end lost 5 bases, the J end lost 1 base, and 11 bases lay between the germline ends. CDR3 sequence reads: CASSPRGVQETQYF. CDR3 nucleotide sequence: TGTGCCAGCAGCCCCAGGGGGGTCCAAGAGACCCAGTACTTC.

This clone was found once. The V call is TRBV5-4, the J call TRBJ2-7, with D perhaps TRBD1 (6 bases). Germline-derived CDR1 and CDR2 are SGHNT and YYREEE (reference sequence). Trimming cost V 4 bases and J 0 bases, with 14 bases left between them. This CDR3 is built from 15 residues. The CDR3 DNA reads TGTGCCAGCAGCCAAAGGACAGCAGCCTCCTACGAGCAGTACTTC. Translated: CASSQRTAASYEQYF.

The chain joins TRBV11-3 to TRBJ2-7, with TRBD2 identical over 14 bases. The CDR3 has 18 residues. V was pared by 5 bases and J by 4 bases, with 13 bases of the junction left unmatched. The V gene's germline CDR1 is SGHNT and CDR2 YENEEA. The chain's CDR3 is CASSTPGLAGARGYEQYF. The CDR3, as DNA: TGTGCCAGCAGCACACCGGGACTAGCGGGAGCCCGAGGGTACGAGCAGTACTTC.

In DNA, the CDR3 is TGCGCCAGCAGCCAATTCCGGGGGTCCTCCTACGAGCAGTACTTC. This codes for CASSQFRGSSYEQYF. V usage is TRBV4-3 and J usage is TRBJ2-7, with TRBD2 as a possible D gene (6 bases). Per germline, CDR1 LGHNA and CDR2 YSLEER. Trimming left V 2 bases short and J 0 bases short, with 11 bases between. The length of the CDR3 is 15 residues.

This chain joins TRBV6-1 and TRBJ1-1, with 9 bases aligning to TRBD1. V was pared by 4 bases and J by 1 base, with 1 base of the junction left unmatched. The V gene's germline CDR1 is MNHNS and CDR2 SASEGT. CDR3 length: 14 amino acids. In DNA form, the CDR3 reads TGTGCCAGCAGTGCGGGACAGGGGAACACTGAAGCTTTCTTT. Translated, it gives CASSAGQGNTEAFF.

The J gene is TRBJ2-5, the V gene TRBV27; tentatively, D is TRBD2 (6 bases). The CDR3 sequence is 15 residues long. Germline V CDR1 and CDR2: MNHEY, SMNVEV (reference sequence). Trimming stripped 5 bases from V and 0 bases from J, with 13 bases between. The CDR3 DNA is TGTGCCAGCAGTCGGGGGTTTGGGTACCAAGAGACCCAGTACTTC. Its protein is CASSRGFGYQETQYF.

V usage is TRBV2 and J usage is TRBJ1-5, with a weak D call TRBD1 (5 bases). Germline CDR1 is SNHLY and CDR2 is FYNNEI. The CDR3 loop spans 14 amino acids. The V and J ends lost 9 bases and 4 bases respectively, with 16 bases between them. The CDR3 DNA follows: TGTGCCAGTTTCCTAGGGGAAGGGAATCAGCCCCAGCATTTT. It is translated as CASFLGEGNQPQHF.

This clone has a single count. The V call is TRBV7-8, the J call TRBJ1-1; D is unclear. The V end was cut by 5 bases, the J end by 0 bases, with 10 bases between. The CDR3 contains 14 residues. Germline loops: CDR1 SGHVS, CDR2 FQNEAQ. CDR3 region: CASSPGLLNTEAFF. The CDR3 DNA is TGTGCCAGCAGCCCCGGACTCTTGAACACTGAAGCTTTCTTT.

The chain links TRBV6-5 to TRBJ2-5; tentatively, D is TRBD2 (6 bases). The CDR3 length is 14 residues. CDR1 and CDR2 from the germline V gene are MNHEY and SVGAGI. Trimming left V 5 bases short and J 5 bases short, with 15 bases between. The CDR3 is CASSIPGLVETQYF. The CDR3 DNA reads TGTGCCAGCAGTATCCCGGGACTGGTGGAGACCCAGTACTTC.